One and the same sample provided the 18 T cell receptor beta chains below, sequenced in a study of blood T cells in healthy people across ages. For the second PCR, which ran for about 7 to 12 cycles, a sample-barcoded 5' primer and a J-beta primer mix were used. A single record per CDR3 protein comes from TCRdb applying MiXCR to the 5' RACE reads. The repertoire has around 1,700,000 distinct CDR3 sequences, roughly 28% of them found once; the top ten carry around 7.7%. The specimen sequenced was blood. Receptor source: a woman aged 25 to 39 in good health.

This clonotype was picked up a small number of times. For the CDR3, the DNA is TGTGCCAGCAGCGTCCCCACTAGCGTCTACACAGATACGCAGTATTTT. Protein: CASSVPTSVYTDTQYF. The chain has TRBV7-2 and TRBJ2-3; the match to TRBD2 covers 7 bases. Germline CDR1 reads SGHTA; CDR2 reads FQGNSA. The ends lost 5 bases at V and 2 bases at J; junction bases unmatched: 10. The CDR3 is 16 residues long.

This clonotype was picked up one time. CDR3 loop: CASTDQRLTEAFF. The CDR3 bases are TGTGCCAGCACCGACCAGAGGTTGACTGAAGCTTTCTTT. This chain connects TRBV7-9 to TRBJ1-1; D is unclear. The CDR3 spans 13 residues. V dropped 7 bases and J dropped 5 bases, with 14 bases sitting between them. Germline V gives CDR1 SEHNR, CDR2 FQNEAQ (reference sequence).

As to this clonotype: A much larger clone lies one base from this, so it may be a read error. The rearrangement joins TRBV20-1 to TRBJ1-2; TRBD1 is a possible D gene (6 bases). Looked up from germline, CDR1 is DFQATT and CDR2 is SNEGSKA (reference sequence). The V and J ends lost 6 bases and 7 bases respectively, with 15 bases between them. The CDR3 covers 12 residues. CDR3 bases: TGCAGTGCGGAAACAGGGAGCGGTGGCTACACCTTC. This encodes CSAETGSGGYTF.

This clonotype has just a few counts. The V and J genes are TRBV29-1 and TRBJ2-1, with 8 bases fitting TRBD2. The junction had 7 bases not matched to a gene; V was cut back by 4 bases and J by 2 bases. From germline, CDR1 is SQVTM and CDR2 ANQGSEA. The CDR3 runs 15 residues. The CDR3 bases are TGCAGCGTTGCCATTTCTAGCGGGCCCTACAATGAGCAGTTCTTC. Its protein is CSVAISSGPYNEQFF.

On this clonotype itself: A much bigger clone sits one base away, suggesting this may be a read error. The V gene is TRBV11-2, the J gene TRBJ2-4, with 12 nucleotides matching TRBD2. Looked up from germline, CDR1 is SGHAT and CDR2 is FQNNGV. V lost 5 bases and J lost 9; bases outside the gene matches: 5. There are 14 residues in the CDR3. CDR3 DNA: TGTGCCAGCAGCGCCCTAGCGGGAGGGAGCATTCAGTACTTC. Its protein is CASSALAGGSIQYF.

The V gene is TRBV11-2, the J gene TRBJ2-7; the D gene could be TRBD1 or TRBD2 (6 bases each). CDR3 length: 14 residues. V lost 0 bases and J lost 6, with 12 bases in between. Per germline, CDR1 SGHAT and CDR2 FQNNGV. The CDR3 DNA reads as TGTGCCAGCAGCTTAGATCTAAAGGGGGGCGAGCAGTACTTC. The encoded protein is CASSLDLKGGEQYF.

This clonotype was recorded at least ten times. This sequence joins TRBV4-1 and TRBJ1-2, with D unresolved. V lost 0 bases and J 5 bases, leaving 7 bases between the germline ends. Germline V gene data show CDR1 as MGHRA and CDR2 as YSYEKL. CDR3 length equals 13 residues. As DNA, the CDR3 is TGCGCCAGCAGCCAAGAGGCGGGATATGGCTACACCTTC. Protein: CASSQEAGYGYTF.

This clonotype was counted only a few times. This chain uses TRBV7-6 with TRBJ2-5; TRBD2 matches at 8 bases. The J segment lost 4 bases and the V segment lost 3 bases, leaving 7 bases of the junction unmatched. Germline CDR1 SGHVS, CDR2 FNYEAQ. This CDR3 is built from 15 residues. CDR3 coding DNA: TGTGCCAGCAGCTTGGCCGGGAGGGGGAGAGAGACCCAGTACTTC. This encodes CASSLAGRGRETQYF.

This clonotype showed up just a few times. This rearrangement joins TRBV2 to TRBJ2-7, with a tentative D call TRBD1 (6 bases). Trimming took 6 bases from V and 3 from J, leaving 21 bases between them. The CDR3 is made up of 16 amino acids. CDR1 is SNHLY, CDR2 FYNNEI, per germline. This chain's CDR3 is CASSPFSRDINYEQYF. DNA for the CDR3: TGTGCCAGCAGCCCCTTTTCCCGGGACATAAACTACGAGCAGTACTTC. Looking up the rest from reference TRBV2 and TRBJ2-7 gives the full variable domain: EPEVTQTPSHQVTQMGQEVILRCVPISNHLYFYWYRQILGQKVEFLVSFYNNEISEKSEIFDDQFSVERPDGSNFTLKIRSTKLEDSAMYFCASSPFSRDINYEQYFGPGTRLTVT.

This clonotype has at least ten counts. The gene calls are TRBV5-1 and TRBJ2-7, with D unresolved. The CDR3 runs to 11 residues. Germline CDR1 is SGHRS and CDR2 is YFSETQ. The V and J ends lost 4 bases and 7 bases respectively, with 9 bases between them. The CDR3 loop is CASSVNNEQYF. Here the CDR3 DNA reads TGCGCCAGCAGCGTCAACAATGAGCAGTACTTC.

This clonotype was seen ten or more times. The chain employs TRBV29-1 and TRBJ2-7, with D possibly TRBD2 on 6 matching bases. The CDR3 contains 13 residues. The ends were cut back, 0 bases at V and 2 bases at J, with 8 bases in the middle. Per the germline V gene, CDR1 is SQVTM and CDR2 is ANQGSEA. CDR3 amino acids: CSVEEGRPYEQYF. Written as DNA, the CDR3 is TGCAGCGTTGAAGAGGGGAGGCCCTACGAGCAGTACTTC.

This sequence joins TRBV29-1 and TRBJ2-7; the D gene is possibly TRBD1 (6 bases). CDR1 is SQVTM and CDR2 is ANQGSEA in the germline V gene. Trimming left V 3 bases short and J 1 base short, with 10 bases between. The CDR3 loop spans 13 amino acids. The CDR3 region has the DNA TGCAGCGTTGAGCCAGGGGATTCCTACGAGCAGTACTTC. Amino acid sequence: CSVEPGDSYEQYF.

Here the CDR3 reads CASGALGYHQETQYF. The CDR3 DNA reads as TGTGCCAGCGGTGCCCTGGGGTATCACCAAGAGACCCAGTACTTC. The chain carries TRBV12-3 or TRBV12-4 and TRBJ2-5; no definite D call. Trimming removed 8 bases from V and 0 bases from J, with 16 bases in between. The CDR3 runs to 15 residues.

This clonotype was counted ten times or more. This chain joins TRBV20-1 and TRBJ2-5; D is possibly TRBD1 or TRBD2 (5 bases each). V lost 5 bases to trimming and J lost 4 bases, with 14 bases between them. The CDR3 loop spans 13 amino acids. Germline assignment: CDR1 DFQATT and CDR2 SNEGSKA (reference sequence). DNA of the CDR3: TGCAGTGCTGATAGAGGGGAGACAGAGACCCAGTACTTC. The encoded protein is CSADRGETETQYF.

The J gene is TRBJ1-6, the V gene TRBV2; D unclear. Per germline, CDR1 SNHLY and CDR2 FYNNEI. Trimming took 3 bases from V and 8 from J, leaving 8 bases between them. The CDR3 runs 13 residues. The CDR3 protein is CASSDNSYSPLHF. The CDR3 nucleotides are TGTGCCAGCAGTGACAATTCCTATTCACCCCTCCACTTT.

V usage is TRBV6-1 and J usage is TRBJ1-2, with 8 positions matching TRBD1. Germline V lookup: CDR1 MNHNS, CDR2 SASEGT. CDR3 length equals 14 residues. V was clipped by 8 bases and J by 6 bases; unmatched bases: 11. In nucleotides, the CDR3 is TGTGCCAGCGCAGTCCAGACAGGGGCTAATGGCTACACCTTC. Its protein product is CASAVQTGANGYTF.

The chain combines TRBV9 with TRBJ1-1; no clear D gene. CDR3 size: 14 residues. Trimming stripped 0 bases from V and 1 base from J, with 7 bases between. CDR1 and CDR2 from the germline V gene are SGDLS and YYNGEE. The chain's CDR3 is CASSVDNENTEAFF. The DNA for the CDR3 is TGTGCCAGCAGCGTAGACAATGAGAACACTGAAGCTTTCTTT.

On this clonotype itself: One junction end disagrees with the germline gene, perhaps due to a read error. This sequence joins TRBV10-3 and TRBJ1-5; a possible D gene is TRBD1 (6 bases). CDR1 and CDR2 from the germline V gene are ENHRY and SYGVKD. This CDR3 contains 12 residues. Here the CDR3 reads CAMGAGNLPQHF. The CDR3 DNA is TGTGCCATGGGGGCTGGCAATCTGCCCCAGCATTTT.